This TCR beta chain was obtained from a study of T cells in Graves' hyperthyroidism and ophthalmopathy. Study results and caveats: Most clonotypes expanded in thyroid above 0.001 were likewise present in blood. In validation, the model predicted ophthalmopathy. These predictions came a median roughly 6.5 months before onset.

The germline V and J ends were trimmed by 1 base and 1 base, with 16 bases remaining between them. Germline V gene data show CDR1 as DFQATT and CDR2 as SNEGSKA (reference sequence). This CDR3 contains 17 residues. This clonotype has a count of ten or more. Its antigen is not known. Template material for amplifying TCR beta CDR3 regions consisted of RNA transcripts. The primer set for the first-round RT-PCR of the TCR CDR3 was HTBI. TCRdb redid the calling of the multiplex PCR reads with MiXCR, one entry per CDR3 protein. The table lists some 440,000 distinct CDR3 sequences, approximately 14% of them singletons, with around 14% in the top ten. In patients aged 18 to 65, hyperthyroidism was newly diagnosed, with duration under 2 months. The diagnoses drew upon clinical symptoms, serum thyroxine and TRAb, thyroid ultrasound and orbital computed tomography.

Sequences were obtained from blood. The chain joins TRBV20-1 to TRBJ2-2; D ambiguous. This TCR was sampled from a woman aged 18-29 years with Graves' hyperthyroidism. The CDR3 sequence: CSARVGGPLKNTGELFF. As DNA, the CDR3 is TGCAGTGCTAGAGTGGGTGGGCCTCTCAAGAACACCGGGGAGCTGTTTTTT.